The rows below give T cell receptor beta chains drawn from one sample of a study of cytomegalovirus exposure and HLA in healthy donors. Using immunoSEQ multiplex PCR, the repertoire was profiled, and TCRdb retains in-frame clones only, with some absent. The sample has under 250,000 clones, approximately 83% seen once. The sequenced material came from PBMCs. The receptor source for this set is a boy aged 2 to 10 in good health and CMV-seronegative. Each CDR3 is given with its conserved first and last residue.

j_call	v_call	cdr3_length	cdr3_aa
TRBJ2-7	TRBV7-3	14	CASSPGTVPNVLSF
TRBJ2-2	TRBV5-1	13	CASSLGTTGELFF
TRBJ2-5	TRBV27	17	CASRTRFEPGQAETQYF
TRBJ1-1	TRBV11-2	12	CASSHDSTEAFF
TRBJ1-2	TRBV7-2	15	CASSPGQAYSDGYTF
TRBJ2-1	TRBV10-2	15	CATLRDSSSYNEQFF
TRBJ1-5	TRBV6-6	16	CASSYRGGDSNQPQHF
TRBJ2-3	TRBV5-4	12	CASSLGQGGRYF
TRBJ2-7	TRBV27	12	CASRGESYEQYF
TRBJ1-1	TRBV6-1	16	CASSAGDRGLNTEAFF
TRBJ2-7	TRBV5-5	14	CASSLVPGIYEQYF
TRBJ2-1	TRBV7-8	16	CASSLVAGIGPNEQFF
TRBJ1-2	TRBV30	11	CAWATGAGYTF
TRBJ2-5	TRBV11-2	12	CASSLAEETQYF
TRBJ2-3	TRBV29-1	13	CSVDSTSTDTQYF
TRBJ2-3	TRBV9	16	CASSVEGQASTDTQYF
TRBJ2-1	TRBV4-1	12	CASSRRYNEQFF
TRBJ1-1	TRBV7-9	13	CASWAGMNTEAFF
TRBJ1-6	TRBV6-6	16	CASASGLSSYNSPLHF
TRBJ2-2	TRBV5-1	17	CASRRTSGRPNTGELFF
TRBJ2-7	TRBV27	14	CASSPHSVLDEQYF
TRBJ2-7	TRBV5-6	15	CASSGGLVRNYEQYF
TRBJ2-1	TRBV13	13	CASSPTEGDEQLF
TRBJ1-2	TRBV7-9	15	CASSYDGTATYGYTF
TRBJ2-2	TRBV29-1	11	CSVLEVGELFF
TRBJ1-4	TRBV19	15	CASSIAGQTNEKLFF
TRBJ2-2	TRBV5-1	13	CASSLASTGELFF
TRBJ1-4	TRBV7-8	16	CASSPFRQATNEKLFF
TRBJ1-5	TRBV7-2	15	CASSSRGAPYQPQHF
TRBJ1-1	TRBV4-1	14	CASSHTSGSTEAFF
TRBJ2-3	TRBV7-9	12	CASSLYTDTQYF
TRBJ1-1	TRBV5-5	14	CASSPQAVDTEAFF
TRBJ1-2	TRBV11-2	14	CASSQGRGYYGYTF
TRBJ1-5	TRBV9	15	CASSVGGGWNQPQHF
TRBJ2-7	TRBV14	15	CASSQTGQRSYEQYF
TRBJ2-7	TRBV21-1	16	CASSKELGSSSYEQYF
TRBJ1-2	TRBV4-1	14	CASSQSTANYGYTF
TRBJ2-5	TRBV6-1	15	CASSEGTRGGETQYF
TRBJ2-5	TRBV7-9	14	CASSRQGLRETQYF
TRBJ1-3	TRBV11-3	14	CASSLGTGGNTIYF
TRBJ2-2	TRBV6-1	14	CASSENRDPGELFF
TRBJ1-1	TRBV6-1	14	CASSEHRANTEAFF
TRBJ1-1	TRBV7-6	14	CASSPGSRGTEAFF
TRBJ2-3	TRBV27	13	CASRPLRADTQYF
TRBJ2-1	TRBV20-1	11	CSAEGGPEQFF
TRBJ2-5	TRBV5-6	15	CASSLSQGGQETQYF
TRBJ2-5	TRBV6-1	15	CASSEARGPLETQYF
TRBJ2-2	TRBV27	13	CASTPGGMGELFF
TRBJ2-5	TRBV2	16	CASSVNPGTSAETQYF
TRBJ2-3	TRBV30	16	CAWSVLGAGGTDTQYF
TRBJ2-2	TRBV6-1	14	CASSRAGGAGELFF
TRBJ1-1	TRBV4-1	17	CASSPTGQGIMNTEAFF
TRBJ2-1	TRBV13	15	CASSLYSGGGNEQFF